The clone carrying this TCR beta chain was seen only a few times. As yet, its antigen is unknown. With V trimmed by 4 bases and J by 8 bases, 4 bases remained unmatched. Germline CDR1 and CDR2: KGHDR and SFDVKD. The CDR3 is 13 amino acids. Specified treatment: roughly 11-day PBMC culture with coronavirus spike peptide pools or control peptides (ViraFEST assay). The sample comes from a study of vaccination and CD4 T cells after COVID-19. Study in general: Convalescent patients gave post-COVID blood a median about 100 days post-diagnosis, range 35 to 161.

Sequenced with the Oncomine TCR Beta short-read assay was DNA taken from cultured CD4+ T cells. Each CDR3 protein is one row after TCRdb ran MiXCR on the PCR reads. Here the sample spans about 19,000 distinct CDR3 sequences, 50% to 60% being singletons. Material for sequencing was CD4+ T cells from blood, cultured in vitro. This clonotype was obtained from a human donor who had recovered from COVID-19. This chain links TRBV24-1 with TRBJ1-1; 9 nucleotides align to TRBD1. CDR3 coding DNA: TGTGCCACCAGTGAGGCAGGGACAGGGGAAGCTTTCTTT. Residues: CATSEAGTGEAFF.